The entry below describes one T cell receptor (beta chain). Its matching antigen is unknown. Produced via immunoSEQ multiplex PCR; TCRdb's table is partial and in-frame only. This table has 1.4 million to 1.5 million clones, roughly 96% appearing once. This sample was included in a study of shared clonotypes between healthy human individuals. General study points: The study generally estimated greater richness for naive than memory subsets.

This CDR3 is built from 16 residues. Trimming pared 4 bases from V and 0 bases from J, leaving 13 bases between. The germline V gene encodes CDR1 MDHEN and CDR2 SYDVKM. Caucasian adults living in Nashville, Tennessee, provided all samples. This sequence originates from a man aged 25-40 years in good health. The chain is built from TRBV28 and TRBJ2-1; D gene unclear. Sample: naive CD4+ T cells sorted from blood. The subset is: CD45RA+ positively selected. The CDR3 coding sequence is TGTGCCAGCAGTTGGTTAGGCTCCGCCTCCTACAATGAGCAGTTCTTC. The encoded protein is CASSWLGSASYNEQFF.